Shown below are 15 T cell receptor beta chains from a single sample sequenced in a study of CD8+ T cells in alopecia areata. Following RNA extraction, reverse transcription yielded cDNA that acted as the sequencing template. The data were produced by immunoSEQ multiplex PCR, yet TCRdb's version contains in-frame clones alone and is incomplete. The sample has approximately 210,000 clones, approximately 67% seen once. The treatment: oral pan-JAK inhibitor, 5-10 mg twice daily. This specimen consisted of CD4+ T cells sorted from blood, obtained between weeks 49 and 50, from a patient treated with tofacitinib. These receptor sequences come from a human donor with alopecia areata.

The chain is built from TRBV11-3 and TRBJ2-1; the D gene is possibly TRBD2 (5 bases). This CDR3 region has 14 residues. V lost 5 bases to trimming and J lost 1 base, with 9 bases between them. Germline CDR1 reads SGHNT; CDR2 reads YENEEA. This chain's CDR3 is CASSPGVSYNEQFF. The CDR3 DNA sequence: TGTGCCAGCAGCCCCGGGGTTTCCTACAATGAGCAGTTCTTC.

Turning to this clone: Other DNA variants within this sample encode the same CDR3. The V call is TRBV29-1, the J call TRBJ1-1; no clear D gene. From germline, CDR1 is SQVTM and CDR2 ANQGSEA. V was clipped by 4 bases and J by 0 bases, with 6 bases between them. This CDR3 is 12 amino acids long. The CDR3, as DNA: TGCAGCGTTGGAGAGATGAACACTGAAGCTTTCTTT. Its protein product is CSVGEMNTEAFF.

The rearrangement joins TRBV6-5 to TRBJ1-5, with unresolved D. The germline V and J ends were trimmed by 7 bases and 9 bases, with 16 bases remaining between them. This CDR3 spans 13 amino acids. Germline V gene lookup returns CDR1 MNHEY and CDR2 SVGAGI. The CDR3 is CASNEGSPRPQHF. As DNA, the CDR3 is TGTGCCAGCAACGAGGGCAGCCCTAGGCCCCAGCATTTT.

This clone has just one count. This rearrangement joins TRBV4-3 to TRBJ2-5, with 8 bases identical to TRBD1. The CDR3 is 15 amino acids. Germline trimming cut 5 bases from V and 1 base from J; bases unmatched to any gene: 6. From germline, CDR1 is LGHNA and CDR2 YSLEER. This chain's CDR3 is CASSSGTGPQETQYF. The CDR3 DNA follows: TGCGCCAGCAGCTCCGGGACAGGACCCCAAGAGACCCAGTACTTC.

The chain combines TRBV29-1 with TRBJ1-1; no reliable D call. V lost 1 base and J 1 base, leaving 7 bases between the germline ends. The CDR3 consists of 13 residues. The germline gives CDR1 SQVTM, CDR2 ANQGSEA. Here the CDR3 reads CSVEVGRNTEAFF. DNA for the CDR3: TGCAGCGTTGAAGTTGGCAGGAACACTGAAGCTTTCTTT.

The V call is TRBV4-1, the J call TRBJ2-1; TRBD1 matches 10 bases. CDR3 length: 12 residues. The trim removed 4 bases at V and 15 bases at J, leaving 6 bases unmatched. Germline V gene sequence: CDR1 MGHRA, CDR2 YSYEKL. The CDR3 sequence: CASSRTGGLMFF. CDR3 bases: TGCGCCAGCAGCCGGACAGGGGGACTTATGTTCTTC.

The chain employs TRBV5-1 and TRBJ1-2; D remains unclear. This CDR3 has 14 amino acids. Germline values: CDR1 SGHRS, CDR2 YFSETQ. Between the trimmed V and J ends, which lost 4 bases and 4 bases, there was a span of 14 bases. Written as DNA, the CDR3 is TGCGCCAGCAGCGACAACTCCCCAATCTATGGCTACACCTTC. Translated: CASSDNSPIYGYTF.

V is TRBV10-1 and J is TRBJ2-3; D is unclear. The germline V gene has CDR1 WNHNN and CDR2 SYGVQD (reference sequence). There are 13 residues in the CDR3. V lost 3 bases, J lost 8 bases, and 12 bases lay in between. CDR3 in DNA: TGCGCCAGCAGTGACGGCCCCTCCGGTACGCAGTATTTT. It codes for CASSDGPSGTQYF.

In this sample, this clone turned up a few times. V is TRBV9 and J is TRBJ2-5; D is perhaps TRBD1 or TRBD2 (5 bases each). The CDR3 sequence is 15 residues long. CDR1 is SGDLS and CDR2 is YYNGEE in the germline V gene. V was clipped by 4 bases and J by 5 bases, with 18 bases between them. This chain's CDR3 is CASSLYTGDGETQYF. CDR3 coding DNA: TGTGCCAGCAGCCTATACACCGGGGACGGGGAGACCCAGTACTTC.

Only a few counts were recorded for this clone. CDR3 coding DNA: TGTGCCTGGGGACGGAGCGGGAGTTTCTATGGCTACACCTTC. Translating gives CAWGRSGSFYGYTF. This rearrangement joins TRBV30 to TRBJ1-2; D is uncertain. CDR3 length equals 14 residues. With 5 bases removed from V and 4 bases from J, the gap between germline ends came to 17 bases. Germline lookup yields CDR1 GTSNPN and CDR2 SVGIG (reference sequence).

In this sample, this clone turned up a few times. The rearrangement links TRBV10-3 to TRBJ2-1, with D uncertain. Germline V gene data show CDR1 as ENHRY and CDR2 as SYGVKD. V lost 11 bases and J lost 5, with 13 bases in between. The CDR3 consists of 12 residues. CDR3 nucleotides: TGTGCCTCAGGACCGGAGAACAATGAGCAGTTCTTC. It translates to CASGPENNEQFF.

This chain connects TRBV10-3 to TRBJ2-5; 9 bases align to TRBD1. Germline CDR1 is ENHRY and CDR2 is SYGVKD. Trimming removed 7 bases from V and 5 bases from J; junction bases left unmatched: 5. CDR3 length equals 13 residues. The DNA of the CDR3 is TGTGCCATCAATGGGGACAGGGCGGAGACCCAGTACTTC. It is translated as CAINGDRAETQYF.

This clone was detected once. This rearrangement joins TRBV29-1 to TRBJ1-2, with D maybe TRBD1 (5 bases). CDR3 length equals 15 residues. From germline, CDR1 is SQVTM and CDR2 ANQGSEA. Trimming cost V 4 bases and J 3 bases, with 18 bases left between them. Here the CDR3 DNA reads TGCAGCGTTGTTGTCAGGGATCGTGATGACTATGGCTACACCTTC. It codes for CSVVVRDRDDYGYTF.

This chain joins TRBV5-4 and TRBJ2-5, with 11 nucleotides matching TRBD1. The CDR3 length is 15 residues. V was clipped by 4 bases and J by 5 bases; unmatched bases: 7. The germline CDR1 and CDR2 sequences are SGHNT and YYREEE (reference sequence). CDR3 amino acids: CASSPGQGARETQYF. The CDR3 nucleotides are TGTGCCAGCAGCCCTGGACAGGGGGCTAGGGAGACCCAGTACTTC.

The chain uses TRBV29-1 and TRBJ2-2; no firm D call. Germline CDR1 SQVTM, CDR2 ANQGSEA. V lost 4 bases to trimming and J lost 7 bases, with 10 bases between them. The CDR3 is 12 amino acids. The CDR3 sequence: CSVALGIGELFF. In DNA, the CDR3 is TGCAGCGTTGCGTTGGGTATCGGGGAGCTGTTTTTT.